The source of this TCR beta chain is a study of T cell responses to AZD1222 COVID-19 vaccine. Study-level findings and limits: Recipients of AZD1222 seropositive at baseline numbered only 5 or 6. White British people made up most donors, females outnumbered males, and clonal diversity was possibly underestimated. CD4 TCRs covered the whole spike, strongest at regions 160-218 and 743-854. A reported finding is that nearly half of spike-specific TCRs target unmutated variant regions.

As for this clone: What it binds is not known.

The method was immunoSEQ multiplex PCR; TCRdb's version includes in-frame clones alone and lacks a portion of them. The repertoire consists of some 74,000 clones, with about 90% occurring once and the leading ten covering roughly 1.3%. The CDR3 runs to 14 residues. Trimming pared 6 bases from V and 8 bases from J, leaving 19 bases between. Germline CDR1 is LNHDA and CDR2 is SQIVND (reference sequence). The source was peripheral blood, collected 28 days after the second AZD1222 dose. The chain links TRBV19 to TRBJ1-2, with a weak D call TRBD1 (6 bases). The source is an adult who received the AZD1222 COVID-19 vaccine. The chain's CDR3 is CASSQAGAAFGYTF. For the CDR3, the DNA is TGTGCCAGTAGCCAAGCAGGGGCCGCCTTCGGCTACACCTTC.